This TCR beta chain was retrieved from a study of metastatic and nonmetastatic thyroid tumors. All patients were untreated before thyroid surgery. The CDR3 consists of 15 residues. V shed 5 bases, J shed 7 bases, and the junction held 7 bases outside the gene matches. CDR1 is MNHEY, CDR2 SMNVEV, per germline (reference sequence). With MiXCR, TCRdb reprocessed the PCR reads. The sample consists of 5,500 to 7,000 clones, roughly 32% of them appearing once. The receptor was isolated from a female donor with papillary thyroid cancer or a benign thyroid nodule (not recorded which). Some clones in this sample may be carry-over from other donors' samples. The sample taken for sequencing was adjacent normal tissue. V usage is TRBV27 and J usage is TRBJ2-1; TRBD1 matches 11 bases. CDR3 loop: CASSPRGQGVNEQFF. The CDR3 DNA is TGTGCCAGCAGTCCACGGGGACAGGGGGTTAATGAGCAGTTCTTC.